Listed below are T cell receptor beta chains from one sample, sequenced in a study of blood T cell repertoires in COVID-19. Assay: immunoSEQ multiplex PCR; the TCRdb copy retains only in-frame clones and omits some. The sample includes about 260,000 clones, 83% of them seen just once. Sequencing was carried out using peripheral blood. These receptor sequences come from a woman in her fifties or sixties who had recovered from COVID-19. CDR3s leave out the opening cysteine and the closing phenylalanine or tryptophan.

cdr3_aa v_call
ASSQPGGASRAF TRBV6-5
ASSKSAGLDGYT TRBV7-3
ASTLGGSTTGELF TRBV28
ASSHQGAGGWGNQPQH TRBV3-1/TRBV3-2
ASSQEVEAPYEQY TRBV4-3
ASSQRTSLTDTQY TRBV27
ASSQDPGNTEAF TRBV4-3
ASSQEYEQY TRBV7-8
ASSLVAGGWRF TRBV11-3
ATSWRVGTKNIQY TRBV15
ASSLGTSGGARVDTQY TRBV5-1
ASSRSGLAGVWEQF TRBV5-4
ASSLDGSNQPQH TRBV5-5
ASSLEEGSYYEQY TRBV5-4
ASSVEGRTSGELF TRBV9
ASSWYHGTKGETQY TRBV5-4
ASSPPLRVSTDTQY TRBV18
ASSLPTSGTYEQY TRBV18
ASSLEGAVASPLH TRBV7-9
ASSLVPSGSTDTQY TRBV7-9
ASSEPPQGWNSPLH TRBV6-1
ASSHGGRESTDTQY TRBV5-4
ATSDPTALQETQY TRBV24-1
ASSIGRTDPNEKLF TRBV5-1
ASSLFRVPLEDGYT TRBV28
ASSPNGQGIYNEQF TRBV5-6
ASSEVWEPPNTEAF TRBV6-1
ASRKQGKTQY TRBV5-6
ASSYRGVGTGELF TRBV11-3
ASKQGATDTQY TRBV27
ASSHSVTGDSPLH TRBV3-1/TRBV3-2
ASSLGLGNEQF TRBV7-2
ASSMRGQVPFGYGYT TRBV19
ASTPTSGYNEQF TRBV7-2
SASGLAGAHEQY TRBV20-1
ASSYSKGQTRPYEQY TRBV6-2/TRBV6-3
ASSQDFRQVNTEAF TRBV4-2
ASSLPNTGTNEKLF TRBV28
ASSQGGSHTDTQY TRBV4-3
ASSSNTDTQY TRBV11-3
ASSQESDRDTEAF TRBV4-3
ASSSGQGGTGELF TRBV5-1
ASSTNRGVGYNEQF TRBV7-8
ASQGFERDYT TRBV30
ASRTSGSTGEQY TRBV3-1/TRBV3-2
ASSLGGSRADTQY TRBV5-6
ASSDSWASEAF TRBV6-4
ASSLGAGNGYT TRBV5-6
ASSGGLLAGSSYNEQF TRBV6-1
ASSLATGGSYEQY TRBV7-2
ASGASGGGYEQY TRBV19
ASSPGTANTGELF TRBV11-3
ASRASSGNTIY TRBV2